Below are 10 T cell receptor beta chains sequenced from a single sample in a study of T cells in Graves' hyperthyroidism and ophthalmopathy. What was amplified from RNA transcripts were TCR beta CDR3 regions. With the HTBI primer set, the TCR CDR3 went through a first round of RT-PCR. From the multiplex PCR reads, TCRdb called clonotypes with MiXCR, one entry per CDR3 protein. The sample has a few hundred thousand distinct CDR3 sequences; 15% are singletons. Sequenced sample: blood. These receptors were collected from a woman younger than 45 with Graves' hyperthyroidism.

This clonotype was picked up many times. This chain joins TRBV18 and TRBJ2-5; 8 nucleotides line up with TRBD1. The CDR3 length is 13 residues. V lost 5 bases, J lost 3 bases, and 2 bases stayed unmatched. Germline assignment: CDR1 KGHSH and CDR2 LQKENI. CDR3 in amino acids: CASSRGQEETQYF. The CDR3 nucleotides are TGTGCCAGCTCAAGGGGACAGGAAGAGACCCAGTACTTC. Complete variable domain (other parts from reference TRBV18 and TRBJ2-5): NAGVMQNPRHLVRRRGQEARLRCSPMKGHSHVYWYRQLPEEGLKFMVYLQKENIIDESGMPKERFSAEFPKEGPSILRIQQVVRGDSAAYFCASSRGQEETQYFGPGTRLLVL.

The genes are TRBV28 and TRBJ2-7; 7 bases match TRBD1. CDR1 and CDR2 from the germline V gene are MDHEN and SYDVKM. The trim removed 2 bases at V and 5 bases at J, leaving 6 bases unmatched. The CDR3 runs to 14 residues. The CDR3 sequence: CASSLKTGVDEQYF. The CDR3, as DNA: TGTGCCAGCAGTTTAAAAACAGGGGTCGACGAGCAGTACTTC.

Many counts were recorded for this clonotype. The V and J genes are TRBV4-2 and TRBJ2-2, with D maybe TRBD1 (5 bases). V lost 3 bases and J 0 bases, leaving 8 bases between the germline ends. The CDR3 runs to 15 residues. Germline CDR1 and CDR2: LGHNA and YNFKEQ. The CDR3 region is CASSHPGSNTGELFF. Here the CDR3 DNA reads TGTGCCAGCAGCCATCCAGGGTCGAACACCGGGGAGCTGTTTTTT.

The chain couples TRBV20-1 to TRBJ2-2; the match to TRBD2 covers 9 bases. V trimming: 5 bases; J trimming: 7 bases; junction bases outside the gene matches: 11. The CDR3 loop spans 15 amino acids. CDR1 and CDR2 from the germline V gene are DFQATT and SNEGSKA (reference sequence). CDR3 DNA sequence: TGCAGTGCTCCTAAGGCGGGAGGGCCTATCGGGGAGCTGTTTTTT. The encoded protein is CSAPKAGGPIGELFF.

V usage is TRBV10-3 and J usage is TRBJ2-7; TRBD1 is a possible D gene (6 bases). The CDR3 loop spans 12 amino acids. Germline V gene data show CDR1 as ENHRY and CDR2 as SYGVKD. The ends were cut back, 3 bases at V and 5 bases at J, with 8 bases in the middle. Here the CDR3 reads CAISDYRDEQYF. CDR3 coding DNA: TGTGCCATCAGTGACTACAGGGACGAGCAGTACTTC.

V usage is TRBV5-1 and J usage is TRBJ2-4, with D possibly being TRBD1 (7 bases). Germline CDR1 reads SGHRS; CDR2 reads YFSETQ. The CDR3 runs 15 residues. Trimming removed 3 bases at V and 1 base at J, with 11 bases between. The CDR3 here is CASSWGDSAKNIQYF. The DNA of the CDR3 is TGCGCCAGCAGCTGGGGGGACAGTGCCAAAAACATTCAGTACTTC.

This clonotype was seen ten or more times. The chain recombines TRBV7-9 with TRBJ2-1; TRBD2 matches 9 bases. This CDR3 contains 17 residues. CDR1 SEHNR and CDR2 FQNEAQ come from the germline V gene (reference sequence). Losses at the gene ends were 0 bases for V and 7 bases for J; bases not matched to a gene: 10. The CDR3 DNA is TGTGCCAGCAGCTTAGCGCTAGGCGGGAGGGCCCGGAATGAGCAGTTCTTC. This codes for CASSLALGGRARNEQFF.

In its sample, this clonotype was seen many times. J is TRBJ1-1 and V is TRBV5-1; 8 positions agree with TRBD1. This CDR3 has 14 residues. The ends lost 4 bases at V and 8 bases at J; junction bases unmatched: 10. Germline values: CDR1 SGHRS, CDR2 YFSETQ. The CDR3 DNA follows: TGCGCCAGCAGCACAACAAGCCGGGACAGGGAAGCTTTCTTT. The encoded protein is CASSTTSRDREAFF.

The chain couples TRBV5-1 to TRBJ2-1; the D is unclear. CDR3 length: 13 amino acids. Trimming removed 1 base at V and 5 bases at J, with 7 bases between. The V gene's germline CDR1 is SGHRS and CDR2 YFSETQ. The CDR3 DNA is TGCGCCAGCAGCTTGCGACCTAACAATGAGCAGTTCTTC. Its translation: CASSLRPNNEQFF.

This clonotype was detected ten times or more. This chain links TRBV20-1 with TRBJ1-2, with D perhaps TRBD1 (5 bases). V lost 4 bases and J 7 bases, leaving 16 bases between the germline ends. The CDR3 has 13 residues. Germline V CDR1 and CDR2: DFQATT, SNEGSKA (reference sequence). CDR3: CSATQGVQGGYTF. CDR3 bases: TGCAGTGCTACGCAGGGAGTGCAGGGTGGCTACACCTTC.